Listed here are 5 T cell receptor beta chains from one sample, sequenced in a study of T cell responses to AZD1222 COVID-19 vaccine. Produced via immunoSEQ multiplex PCR; TCRdb's table is partial and in-frame only. The sample carries 95,000 to 150,000 clones, 80% to 90% recorded once. Specimen: peripheral blood, collected on day 0 of AZD1222 vaccination. The receptor source for this set is an adult in good health.

The chain carries TRBV30 and TRBJ1-6; 8 nucleotides agree with TRBD1. CDR3 length equals 14 residues. Germline values: CDR1 GTSNPN, CDR2 SVGIG (reference sequence). Germline trimming cut 6 bases from V and 9 bases from J; bases unmatched to any gene: 10. The CDR3 is CACPGQGMISPLHF. The CDR3 bases are TGTGCCTGTCCCGGACAGGGCATGATTTCACCCCTCCACTTT.

This chain links TRBV6-6 with TRBJ1-3; a weak D match, TRBD1 (5 bases). V lost 0 bases, J lost 3 bases, and 12 bases lay in between. This CDR3 is built from 16 residues. CDR1 MNHNY and CDR2 SVGAGI come from the germline V gene (reference sequence). CDR3 amino acids: CASSYSFGGGGNTIYF. The CDR3 nucleotides read TGTGCCAGCAGTTACTCTTTCGGGGGAGGTGGAAACACCATATATTTT.

J is TRBJ1-1 and V is TRBV25-1, with 7 bases matching TRBD1. Germline V gene lookup returns CDR1 MGHDK and CDR2 SYGVNS. Trimming cost V 3 bases and J 1 base; bases outside gene matches: 11. The CDR3 loop spans 17 amino acids. The chain's CDR3 is CASSDLGQVGRNTEAFF. CDR3 bases: TGTGCCAGCAGTGACCTCGGACAGGTCGGGCGGAACACTGAAGCTTTCTTT.

V is TRBV14 and J is TRBJ1-6; possibly TRBD1 for D (5 bases). V shed 4 bases and J shed 9 bases, with 16 bases lying between them. This CDR3 has 15 residues. The germline CDR1 and CDR2 sequences are SGHDN and FVKESK. The CDR3 here is CASSPGRGAGSPLHF. Written as DNA, the CDR3 is TGTGCCAGCAGCCCGGGACGAGGGGCGGGTTCACCCCTCCACTTT. Using reference TRBV14 and TRBJ1-6 for the parts outside the CDR3, the full variable domain is EAGVTQFPSHSVIEKGQTVTLRCDPISGHDNLYWYRRVMGKEIKFLLHFVKESKQDESGMPNNRFLAERTGGTYSTLKVQPAELEDSGVYFCASSPGRGAGSPLHFGNGTRLTVT.

This chain connects TRBV7-8 to TRBJ2-3; no definite D call. The V gene lost 5 bases and the J gene lost 2 bases, with 5 bases spanning the gap. This CDR3 is 12 amino acids long. Germline CDR1 reads SGHVS; CDR2 reads FQNEAQ. Here the CDR3 reads CASSVVTDTQYF. CDR3 nucleotide sequence: TGTGCCAGCAGCGTGGTCACAGATACGCAGTATTTT.